Presented here are 19 T cell receptor beta chains from one specimen sequenced in a study of neurological immune-mediated disorders. Each CDR3 protein is one row after TCRdb ran MiXCR on the 5' RACE reads. The sample records roughly 74,000 distinct CDR3 sequences, 4% to 6% being singletons. Sample: PBMCs. The receptors stem from a man younger than 30 with multiple sclerosis.

This clonotype was counted many times. The CDR3 DNA reads as TGTGCCAGCAATTCCCTCTCGGGGGGGGGCACAGATACGCAGTATTTT. Residues: CASNSLSGGGTDTQYF. The V and J genes are TRBV9 and TRBJ2-3, with 8 bases fitting TRBD2. The CDR3 is 16 residues long. The V gene end was trimmed by 6 bases and the J gene end by 1 base; junction bases not matched to a gene: 10. Germline lookup yields CDR1 SGDLS and CDR2 YYNGEE.

This clonotype was picked up a small number of times. A read error is possible here, since a much larger clone lies one base away. The J gene is TRBJ1-1, the V gene TRBV7-8; the D is unclear. The CDR3 contains 12 residues. Germline values: CDR1 SGHVS, CDR2 FQNEAQ. V lost 5 bases to trimming and J lost 6 bases, with 10 bases between them. The DNA for the CDR3 is TGTGCCAGCAGCGGAAAGAGGGCTGAAGCTTTCTTT. It translates to CASSGKRAEAFF.

This clonotype was counted many times. The V gene is TRBV5-1, the J gene TRBJ2-5; no firm D call. Germline CDR1 reads SGHRS; CDR2 reads YFSETQ. Trimming shortened V by 0 bases and J by 2 bases, and 11 bases separated the two germline ends. CDR3 length: 15 amino acids. The CDR3 DNA reads TGCGCCAGCAGCTTGGGGCTCGCAGTACAAGAGACCCAGTACTTC. Its protein is CASSLGLAVQETQYF.

In its sample, this clonotype was seen many times. V gene TRBV6-2 or TRBV6-3 combines with J gene TRBJ2-7, with 7 bases lining up with TRBD1. The CDR3 has 14 amino acids. Germline trimming cut 2 bases from V and 5 bases from J; bases unmatched to any gene: 6. Looked up from germline, CDR1 is MNHEY and CDR2 is SVGEGT. The CDR3 here is CASSYGQEAHEQYF. The CDR3 nucleotides read TGTGCCAGCAGTTACGGACAGGAGGCCCACGAGCAGTACTTC.

V usage is TRBV5-5 and J usage is TRBJ2-1; tentative D call: TRBD1 (6 bases). The V and J ends lost 7 bases and 1 base respectively, with 15 bases between them. This CDR3 region has 15 residues. Germline V lookup: CDR1 SGHKS, CDR2 YYEKEE (reference sequence). CDR3: CASGSGTTSYNEQFF. The DNA of the CDR3 is TGTGCCAGCGGCTCCGGGACAACATCCTACAATGAGCAGTTCTTC.

In this sample, this clonotype turned up many times. V gene TRBV20-1 combines with J gene TRBJ1-5; D ambiguous. Trimming removed 0 bases from V and 4 bases from J, with 7 bases in between. The germline V gene has CDR1 DFQATT and CDR2 SNEGSKA (reference sequence). CDR3 length: 13 residues. CDR3 loop: CSARDPQNQPQHF. DNA of the CDR3: TGCAGTGCTAGAGACCCCCAAAATCAGCCCCAGCATTTT.

This clonotype came up many times. This chain joins TRBV20-1 and TRBJ2-7, with 7 positions matching TRBD1. The CDR3 is 14 residues long. The ends lost 3 bases at V and 4 bases at J; junction bases unmatched: 9. CDR1 is DFQATT and CDR2 is SNEGSKA in the germline V gene (reference sequence). The CDR3 DNA sequence: TGCAGTGCTAGCGGGGACAGCCAAATTTACGAGCAGTACTTC. Amino acids: CSASGDSQIYEQYF.

This clonotype was observed many times. J is TRBJ1-5 and V is TRBV5-1; weak D call: TRBD1 (5 bases). The V end lost 4 bases, the J end lost 7 bases, and 18 bases lay between the germline ends. The CDR3 extends over 15 amino acids. The germline V gene has CDR1 SGHRS and CDR2 YFSETQ. The CDR3 protein is CASSASGGRNQPQHF. In DNA, the CDR3 is TGCGCCAGCAGCGCCTCCGGGGGTAGGAACCAGCCCCAGCATTTT.

This clonotype was seen at least ten times. The chain couples TRBV2 to TRBJ1-1; D is perhaps TRBD1 (5 bases). This CDR3 spans 13 amino acids. Trimming took off 8 bases at V and 4 bases at J, with 14 bases between the two ends. Germline V gene sequence: CDR1 SNHLY, CDR2 FYNNEI. CDR3 nucleotide sequence: TGTGCCAGCTATGACAGTTTTTTCACTGAAGCTTTCTTT. The encoded protein is CASYDSFFTEAFF.

This clonotype was found a few times. Possible read error: a much larger clone is one base away. The rearrangement links TRBV3-1 to TRBJ2-2, with D hard to call. CDR1 is LGHDT and CDR2 is YNNKEL in the germline V gene (reference sequence). V lost 2 bases and J 6 bases, leaving 7 bases between the germline ends. This CDR3 has 13 residues. This chain's CDR3 is CASSQIGAGELFF. CDR3 sequence (DNA): TGTGCCAGCAGCCAAATTGGGGCCGGGGAGCTGTTTTTT.

At least ten counts were recorded for this clonotype. The chain uses TRBV7-9 and TRBJ2-1; tentative D call: TRBD2 (5 bases). V lost 6 bases and J lost 12, with 18 bases in between. The CDR3 consists of 13 residues. Germline V CDR1 and CDR2: SEHNR, FQNEAQ (reference sequence). Here the CDR3 DNA reads TGTGCCAGCAGGGATCCGTCCGGGGAGCGGCAGTTCTTC. Translation gives CASRDPSGERQFF. The whole variable domain, remainder taken from reference TRBV7-9 and TRBJ2-1, is DTGVSQNPRHKITKRGQNVTFRCDPISEHNRLYWYRQTLGQGPEFLTYFQNEAQLEKSRLLSDRFSAERPKGSFSTLEIQRTEQGDSAMYLCASRDPSGERQFFGPGTRLTVL.

The sample holds many counts of this clonotype. The J gene is TRBJ1-4, the V gene TRBV6-5; D might be TRBD1 (6 bases). This CDR3 spans 17 amino acids. Germline CDR1 reads MNHEY; CDR2 reads SVGAGI. The V and J ends lost 5 bases and 7 bases respectively, with 23 bases between them. The CDR3 sequence is CASSRRIHRELGEKLFF. CDR3 in DNA: TGTGCCAGCAGTCGAAGAATCCACAGGGAGTTAGGTGAAAAACTGTTTTTT.

This clonotype was found many times. The chain uses TRBV20-1 and TRBJ2-3; 11 bases line up with TRBD2. In germline, CDR1 is DFQATT, CDR2 SNEGSKA (reference sequence). Trimming cost V 7 bases and J 3 bases; bases outside gene matches: 6. CDR3 length: 14 residues. CDR3 loop: CSGIAGGQTDTQYF. The DNA for the CDR3 is TGCAGTGGGATAGCGGGGGGGCAGACAGATACGCAGTATTTT.

At least ten counts were recorded for this clonotype. The chain recombines TRBV12-3 or TRBV12-4 with TRBJ1-2; possible D gene TRBD1, 6 bases. This CDR3 comprises 13 residues. V lost 6 bases and J lost 2, with 10 bases in between. CDR3 amino acids: CASRTDRNYGYTF. In DNA form, the CDR3 reads TGTGCCAGCAGAACGGACAGAAACTATGGCTACACCTTC.

This clonotype was recorded at least ten times. This rearrangement joins TRBV6-5 to TRBJ1-3; 7 bases align to TRBD1. The J segment lost 0 bases and the V segment lost 7 bases, leaving 6 bases of the junction unmatched. Germline CDR1 reads MNHEY; CDR2 reads SVGAGI. The CDR3 contains 15 residues. For the CDR3, the DNA is TGTGCCAGCATCACCCGACAGGGCTCTGGAAACACCATATATTTT. Amino acids: CASITRQGSGNTIYF.

This clonotype was seen at least ten times. This chain uses TRBV5-1 with TRBJ1-5; no firm D call. Germline CDR1 SGHRS, CDR2 YFSETQ. V shed 0 bases and J shed 4 bases, with 5 bases lying between them. There are 13 residues in the CDR3. CDR3 coding DNA: TGCGCCAGCAGCTTGGAACCGAATCAGCCCCAGCATTTT. This gives the protein CASSLEPNQPQHF.

In this sample, this clonotype turned up many times. The rearrangement links TRBV15 to TRBJ2-3; D not resolved. The CDR3 totals 15 residues. Per germline, CDR1 LNHNV and CDR2 YYDKDF (reference sequence). Trimming stripped 4 bases from V and 1 base from J, with 12 bases between. The CDR3 DNA sequence: TGTGCCACCAGCAAAGCCCCGGTAGGCACAGATACGCAGTATTTT. Amino acid sequence: CATSKAPVGTDTQYF.

The chain uses TRBV7-8 and TRBJ2-5; D is uncertain. CDR1 is SGHVS and CDR2 is FQNEAQ in the germline V gene. This CDR3 region has 15 residues. V shed 1 base and J shed 2 bases, with 11 bases lying between them. This CDR3 reads CASSLGLQRQETQYF. CDR3 coding DNA: TGTGCCAGCAGCTTAGGCCTGCAAAGACAAGAGACCCAGTACTTC.

The rearrangement uses TRBV27 and TRBJ1-1, with TRBD1 identical over 9 bases. Trimming at V came to 5 bases and at J to 8 bases, leaving 6 bases not matched to a gene. CDR3 length: 13 residues. Germline assignment: CDR1 MNHEY and CDR2 SMNVEV (reference sequence). CDR3: CASSKLDRGEAFF. The CDR3 region has the DNA TGTGCCAGCAGTAAGCTTGACAGGGGGGAAGCTTTCTTT.